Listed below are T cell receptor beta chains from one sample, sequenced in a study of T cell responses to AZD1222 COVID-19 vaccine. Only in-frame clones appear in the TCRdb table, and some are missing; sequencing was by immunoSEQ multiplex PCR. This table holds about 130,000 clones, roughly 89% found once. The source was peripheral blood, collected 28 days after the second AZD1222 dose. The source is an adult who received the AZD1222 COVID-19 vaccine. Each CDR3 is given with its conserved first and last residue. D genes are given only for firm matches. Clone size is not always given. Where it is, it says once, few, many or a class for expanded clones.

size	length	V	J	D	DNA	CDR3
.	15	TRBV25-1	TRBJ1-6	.	TGTGCCAGCAGTGGGGTAGGCTCCTATAATTCACCCCTCCACTTT	CASSGVGSYNSPLHF
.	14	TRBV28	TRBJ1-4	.	TGTGCCAGCAGTTCGACGGCGGGCGGGGAAAAACTGTTTTTT	CASSSTAGGEKLFF
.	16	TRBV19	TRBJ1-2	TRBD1	TGTGCCAGTAGTACCCGATGGACAGGCAGTAACTATGGCTACACCTTC	CASSTRWTGSNYGYTF
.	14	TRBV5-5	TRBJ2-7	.	TGTGCCAGCAGCTTGGCCCCGGGTTCCTACGAGCAGTACTTC	CASSLAPGSYEQYF
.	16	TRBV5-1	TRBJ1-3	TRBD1	TGCGCCAGCAGCTTGGAACCAGGGGGCCCTGGAAACACCATATATTTT	CASSLEPGGPGNTIYF
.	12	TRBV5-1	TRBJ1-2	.	TGCGCCAGCAGCTTTGAGGGGGGTGGCTACACCTTC	CASSFEGGGYTF
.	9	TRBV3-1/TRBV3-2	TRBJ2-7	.	TGTGCCAATTACTACGAGCAGTACTTC	CANYYEQYF
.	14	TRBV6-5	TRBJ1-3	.	TGTGCCAGCAGTTTACAGGTTGCTGGAAACACCATATATTTT	CASSLQVAGNTIYF
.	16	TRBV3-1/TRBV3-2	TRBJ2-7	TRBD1	TGTGCCAGCAGCCAAGAAAGGAGGGACAGGGGGAGGGAGCAGTACTTC	CASSQERRDRGREQYF
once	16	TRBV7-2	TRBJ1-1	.	TGTGCCAGCAGCTTAATCCCTTGGGTCGAGAACACTGAAGCTTTCTTT	CASSLIPWVENTEAFF
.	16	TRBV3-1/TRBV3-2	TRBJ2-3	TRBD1	TGTGCCAGCAGCCAAGGGACAGGGGGCGGGGAAGATACGCAGTATTTT	CASSQGTGGGEDTQYF
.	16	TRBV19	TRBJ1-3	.	TGTGCCAGTAGTATCGCAACAGCTAGCTCTGGAAACACCATATATTTT	CASSIATASSGNTIYF
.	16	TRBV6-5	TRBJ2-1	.	TGTGCCAGCAGTTATCGGCCAACTGGGGGGCACAATGAGCAGTTCTTC	CASSYRPTGGHNEQFF
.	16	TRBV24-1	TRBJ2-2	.	TGTGCCACCAGTGCCCCGAGGGCGGGAAACACCGGGGAGCTGTTTTTT	CATSAPRAGNTGELFF
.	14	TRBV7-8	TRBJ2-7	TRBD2	TGTGCCAGCAGCCGAGGGGCAGGCGGGGGCGAGCAGTACTTC	CASSRGAGGGEQYF
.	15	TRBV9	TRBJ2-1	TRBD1	TGTGCCAGCAGCGAACAGGGGGCAGTCTACAATGAGCAGTTCTTC	CASSEQGAVYNEQFF
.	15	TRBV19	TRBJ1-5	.	TGTGCCAGTAGTATTAGGGGGGCGGGCAATCAGCCCCAGCATTTT	CASSIRGAGNQPQHF
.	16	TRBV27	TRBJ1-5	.	TGTGCCAGCAGTTTTAAGGCGGGGGGTGGCAATCAGCCCCAGCATTTT	CASSFKAGGGNQPQHF
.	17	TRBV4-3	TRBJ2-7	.	TGCGCCAGCAGCCAAGATCTTAATAGCCCAGGGTCCTACGAGCAGTACTTC	CASSQDLNSPGSYEQYF
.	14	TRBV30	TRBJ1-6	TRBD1	TGTGCCTGGAGTGGGACAGGGGCCGGCTCACCCCTCCACTTT	CAWSGTGAGSPLHF
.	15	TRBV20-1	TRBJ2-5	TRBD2	TGCAGTGCTAGTAGTAGCGGGGGGCGGAGGGAGACCCAGTACTTC	CSASSSGGRRETQYF
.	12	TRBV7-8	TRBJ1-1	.	TGTGCCAGCAGCCTACCTCACACTGAAGCTTTCTTT	CASSLPHTEAFF
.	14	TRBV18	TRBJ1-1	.	TGTGCCAGCTCAATTGGACAGACGAACACTGAAGCTTTCTTT	CASSIGQTNTEAFF
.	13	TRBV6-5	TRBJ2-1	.	TGTGCCAGCAGATTCGCGGGATACAATGAGCAGTTCTTC	CASRFAGYNEQFF
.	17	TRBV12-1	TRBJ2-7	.	TGTGCCAGCAGCTTCCAAAGCAAAAGGGGGAAAAGCTACGAGCAGTACTTC	CASSFQSKRGKSYEQYF
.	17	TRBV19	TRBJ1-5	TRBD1	TGTGCCAGTAGTAGCCGGGACAGGGGGGGCGGCAATCAGCCCCAGCATTTT	CASSSRDRGGGNQPQHF
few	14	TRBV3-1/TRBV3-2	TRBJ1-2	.	TGTGCCAGCAGCCAAGATGCAGGGGCGCGGGGCTACACCTTC	CASSQDAGARGYTF
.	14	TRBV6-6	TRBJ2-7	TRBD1	TGTGCCAGCAGTCCGGGACAGAGAGCCTACGAGCAGTACTTC	CASSPGQRAYEQYF
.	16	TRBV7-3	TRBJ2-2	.	TGTGCCAGCAGCCCCTCGGAGAGGGGGAACACCGGGGAGCTGTTTTTT	CASSPSERGNTGELFF
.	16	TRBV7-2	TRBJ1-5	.	TGTGCCAGCAGCTTATTCTCCAGGGTGCTCGGTCAGCCCCAGCATTTT	CASSLFSRVLGQPQHF
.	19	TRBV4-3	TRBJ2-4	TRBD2	TGCGCCAGCAGTCTAGAGGGTGCGGGAGGAGGGGGGGCCAAAAACATTCAGTACTTC	CASSLEGAGGGGAKNIQYF
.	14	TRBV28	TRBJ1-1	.	TGTGCCAGCAGTTTAGCGTCGATGGACACTGAAGCTTTCTTT	CASSLASMDTEAFF
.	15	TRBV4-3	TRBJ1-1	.	TGCGCCAGCAGCCAAGATCTGGGGGGGAACACTGAAGCTTTCTTT	CASSQDLGGNTEAFF
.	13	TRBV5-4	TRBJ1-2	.	TGTGCCAGCAGCTTGGTTCCGGACTATGGCTACACCTTC	CASSLVPDYGYTF
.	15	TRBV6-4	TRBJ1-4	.	TGTGCCAGCAGTCTAAGGGGGAGGGTAAATGAAAAACTGTTTTTT	CASSLRGRVNEKLFF
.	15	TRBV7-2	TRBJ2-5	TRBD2	TGTGCCAGCAGCTTTACCAGCGGGAACGCGGAGACCCAGTACTTC	CASSFTSGNAETQYF
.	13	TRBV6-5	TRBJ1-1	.	TGTGCCAGCAGTCCGGGGTCCAGAAATGAAGCTTTCTTT	CASSPGSRNEAFF
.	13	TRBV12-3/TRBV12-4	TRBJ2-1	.	TGTGCCAGCAGTCCGCAGGGGCGGGCTGAGCAGTTCTTC	CASSPQGRAEQFF
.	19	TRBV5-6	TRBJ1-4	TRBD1	TGTGCCAGCAGCTTGGGAGCGGGACAGGGGGCTCGGACTAATGAAAAACTGTTTTTT	CASSLGAGQGARTNEKLFF
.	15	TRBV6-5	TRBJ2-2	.	TGTGCCAGCACCGGTCAGGGAGATAGCACCGGGGAGCTGTTTTTT	CASTGQGDSTGELFF
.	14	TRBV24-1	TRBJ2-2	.	TGTGCCACCAGTACCAGGGCGGGCACCGGGGAGCTGTTTTTT	CATSTRAGTGELFF
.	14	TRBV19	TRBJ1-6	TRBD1	TGTGCCAGTAGCTGGACAGGGTTTAATTCACCCCTCCACTTT	CASSWTGFNSPLHF
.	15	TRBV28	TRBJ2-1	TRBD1	TGTGCCAGCAGTACCTTAGGGGGACAGATCAATGAGCAGTTCTTC	CASSTLGGQINEQFF
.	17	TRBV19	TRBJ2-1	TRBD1	TGTGCCAGTAGTGTGTCCGGGACAGGGGGATTTTGGAATGAGCAGTTCTTC	CASSVSGTGGFWNEQFF
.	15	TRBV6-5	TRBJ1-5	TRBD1	TGTGCCAGCAGTTTACAGGGGAGAGGCAATCAGCCCCAGCATTTT	CASSLQGRGNQPQHF
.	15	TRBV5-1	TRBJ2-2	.	TGCGCCAGCAGCTCCAACAGGGGAGGCACCGGGGAGCTGTTTTTT	CASSSNRGGTGELFF
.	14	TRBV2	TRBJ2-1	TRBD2	TGTGCCAGCAGGGGGGAGGGGACTACAATGGAGCAGTTCTTC	CASRGEGTTMEQFF
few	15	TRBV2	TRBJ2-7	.	TGTGCCAGCAGTGAAACGGACACCGCCGACTACGAGCAGTACTTC	CASSETDTADYEQYF
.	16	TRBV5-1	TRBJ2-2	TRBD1	TGCGCCAGCAGCGGACAGGTCCGGGGGAACACCGGGGAGCTGTTTTTT	CASSGQVRGNTGELFF
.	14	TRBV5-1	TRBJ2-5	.	TGCGCCAGCAGACCCGGACTAACACAAGAGACCCAGTACTTC	CASRPGLTQETQYF
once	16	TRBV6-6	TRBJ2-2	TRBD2	TGTGCCAGCAAGTTACTAGCGGGGCTAACCACCGGGGAGCTGTTTTTT	CASKLLAGLTTGELFF
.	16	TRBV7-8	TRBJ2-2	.	TGTGCCAGCAGCTTAGCGAGGCCAGGGGGGACCGGGGAGCTGTTTTTT	CASSLARPGGTGELFF
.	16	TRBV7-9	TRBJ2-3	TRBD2	TGTGCCAGCAGCTTAGCGGTTAGCGGGACCACAGATACGCAGTATTTT	CASSLAVSGTTDTQYF
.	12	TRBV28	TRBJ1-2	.	TGTGCCAGCAGTCCTCCATACTATGGCTACACCTTC	CASSPPYYGYTF
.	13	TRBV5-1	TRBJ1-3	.	TGCGCCAGCAGTACAGGTTCTGGAAACACCATATATTTT	CASSTGSGNTIYF
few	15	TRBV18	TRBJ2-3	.	TGTGCCAGCTCACCCTGGGCCCAAAGCACAGATACGCAGTATTTT	CASSPWAQSTDTQYF
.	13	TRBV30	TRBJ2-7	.	TGTGCCTGGACCCCCGGGGGTTCCTACGAGCAGTACTTC	CAWTPGGSYEQYF
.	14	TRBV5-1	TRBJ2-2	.	TGCGCCAGCAGCTTGTTTTTCGACACCGGGGAGCTGTTTTTT	CASSLFFDTGELFF
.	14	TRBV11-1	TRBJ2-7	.	TGTGCCAGCAGCCCCCGAATGGGTAACTCCGAGCAGTACTTC	CASSPRMGNSEQYF